One T cell receptor beta chain is described in this entry. The data stem from a study of blood T cell repertoires in COVID-19. Trimming at V came to 4 bases and at J to 4 bases, leaving 9 bases not matched to a gene. The CDR3 is made up of 16 amino acids. From germline, CDR1 is MNHEY and CDR2 SMNVEV (reference sequence). The protocol was immunoSEQ multiplex PCR, while the TCRdb copy is restricted to in-frame clones and leaves out a portion. The sample consists of some 140,000 clones, roughly three quarters of them appearing once. The sample taken for sequencing was peripheral blood. This rearrangement joins TRBV27 to TRBJ2-2, with TRBD1 identical over 7 bases. The source of this sequence is an elderly man with acute or convalescent COVID-19. The CDR3 nucleotides read TGTGCCAGCAGTTACCCGAGGGGGCTGGGCACCGGGGAGCTGTTTTTT. Protein: CASSYPRGLGTGELFF.